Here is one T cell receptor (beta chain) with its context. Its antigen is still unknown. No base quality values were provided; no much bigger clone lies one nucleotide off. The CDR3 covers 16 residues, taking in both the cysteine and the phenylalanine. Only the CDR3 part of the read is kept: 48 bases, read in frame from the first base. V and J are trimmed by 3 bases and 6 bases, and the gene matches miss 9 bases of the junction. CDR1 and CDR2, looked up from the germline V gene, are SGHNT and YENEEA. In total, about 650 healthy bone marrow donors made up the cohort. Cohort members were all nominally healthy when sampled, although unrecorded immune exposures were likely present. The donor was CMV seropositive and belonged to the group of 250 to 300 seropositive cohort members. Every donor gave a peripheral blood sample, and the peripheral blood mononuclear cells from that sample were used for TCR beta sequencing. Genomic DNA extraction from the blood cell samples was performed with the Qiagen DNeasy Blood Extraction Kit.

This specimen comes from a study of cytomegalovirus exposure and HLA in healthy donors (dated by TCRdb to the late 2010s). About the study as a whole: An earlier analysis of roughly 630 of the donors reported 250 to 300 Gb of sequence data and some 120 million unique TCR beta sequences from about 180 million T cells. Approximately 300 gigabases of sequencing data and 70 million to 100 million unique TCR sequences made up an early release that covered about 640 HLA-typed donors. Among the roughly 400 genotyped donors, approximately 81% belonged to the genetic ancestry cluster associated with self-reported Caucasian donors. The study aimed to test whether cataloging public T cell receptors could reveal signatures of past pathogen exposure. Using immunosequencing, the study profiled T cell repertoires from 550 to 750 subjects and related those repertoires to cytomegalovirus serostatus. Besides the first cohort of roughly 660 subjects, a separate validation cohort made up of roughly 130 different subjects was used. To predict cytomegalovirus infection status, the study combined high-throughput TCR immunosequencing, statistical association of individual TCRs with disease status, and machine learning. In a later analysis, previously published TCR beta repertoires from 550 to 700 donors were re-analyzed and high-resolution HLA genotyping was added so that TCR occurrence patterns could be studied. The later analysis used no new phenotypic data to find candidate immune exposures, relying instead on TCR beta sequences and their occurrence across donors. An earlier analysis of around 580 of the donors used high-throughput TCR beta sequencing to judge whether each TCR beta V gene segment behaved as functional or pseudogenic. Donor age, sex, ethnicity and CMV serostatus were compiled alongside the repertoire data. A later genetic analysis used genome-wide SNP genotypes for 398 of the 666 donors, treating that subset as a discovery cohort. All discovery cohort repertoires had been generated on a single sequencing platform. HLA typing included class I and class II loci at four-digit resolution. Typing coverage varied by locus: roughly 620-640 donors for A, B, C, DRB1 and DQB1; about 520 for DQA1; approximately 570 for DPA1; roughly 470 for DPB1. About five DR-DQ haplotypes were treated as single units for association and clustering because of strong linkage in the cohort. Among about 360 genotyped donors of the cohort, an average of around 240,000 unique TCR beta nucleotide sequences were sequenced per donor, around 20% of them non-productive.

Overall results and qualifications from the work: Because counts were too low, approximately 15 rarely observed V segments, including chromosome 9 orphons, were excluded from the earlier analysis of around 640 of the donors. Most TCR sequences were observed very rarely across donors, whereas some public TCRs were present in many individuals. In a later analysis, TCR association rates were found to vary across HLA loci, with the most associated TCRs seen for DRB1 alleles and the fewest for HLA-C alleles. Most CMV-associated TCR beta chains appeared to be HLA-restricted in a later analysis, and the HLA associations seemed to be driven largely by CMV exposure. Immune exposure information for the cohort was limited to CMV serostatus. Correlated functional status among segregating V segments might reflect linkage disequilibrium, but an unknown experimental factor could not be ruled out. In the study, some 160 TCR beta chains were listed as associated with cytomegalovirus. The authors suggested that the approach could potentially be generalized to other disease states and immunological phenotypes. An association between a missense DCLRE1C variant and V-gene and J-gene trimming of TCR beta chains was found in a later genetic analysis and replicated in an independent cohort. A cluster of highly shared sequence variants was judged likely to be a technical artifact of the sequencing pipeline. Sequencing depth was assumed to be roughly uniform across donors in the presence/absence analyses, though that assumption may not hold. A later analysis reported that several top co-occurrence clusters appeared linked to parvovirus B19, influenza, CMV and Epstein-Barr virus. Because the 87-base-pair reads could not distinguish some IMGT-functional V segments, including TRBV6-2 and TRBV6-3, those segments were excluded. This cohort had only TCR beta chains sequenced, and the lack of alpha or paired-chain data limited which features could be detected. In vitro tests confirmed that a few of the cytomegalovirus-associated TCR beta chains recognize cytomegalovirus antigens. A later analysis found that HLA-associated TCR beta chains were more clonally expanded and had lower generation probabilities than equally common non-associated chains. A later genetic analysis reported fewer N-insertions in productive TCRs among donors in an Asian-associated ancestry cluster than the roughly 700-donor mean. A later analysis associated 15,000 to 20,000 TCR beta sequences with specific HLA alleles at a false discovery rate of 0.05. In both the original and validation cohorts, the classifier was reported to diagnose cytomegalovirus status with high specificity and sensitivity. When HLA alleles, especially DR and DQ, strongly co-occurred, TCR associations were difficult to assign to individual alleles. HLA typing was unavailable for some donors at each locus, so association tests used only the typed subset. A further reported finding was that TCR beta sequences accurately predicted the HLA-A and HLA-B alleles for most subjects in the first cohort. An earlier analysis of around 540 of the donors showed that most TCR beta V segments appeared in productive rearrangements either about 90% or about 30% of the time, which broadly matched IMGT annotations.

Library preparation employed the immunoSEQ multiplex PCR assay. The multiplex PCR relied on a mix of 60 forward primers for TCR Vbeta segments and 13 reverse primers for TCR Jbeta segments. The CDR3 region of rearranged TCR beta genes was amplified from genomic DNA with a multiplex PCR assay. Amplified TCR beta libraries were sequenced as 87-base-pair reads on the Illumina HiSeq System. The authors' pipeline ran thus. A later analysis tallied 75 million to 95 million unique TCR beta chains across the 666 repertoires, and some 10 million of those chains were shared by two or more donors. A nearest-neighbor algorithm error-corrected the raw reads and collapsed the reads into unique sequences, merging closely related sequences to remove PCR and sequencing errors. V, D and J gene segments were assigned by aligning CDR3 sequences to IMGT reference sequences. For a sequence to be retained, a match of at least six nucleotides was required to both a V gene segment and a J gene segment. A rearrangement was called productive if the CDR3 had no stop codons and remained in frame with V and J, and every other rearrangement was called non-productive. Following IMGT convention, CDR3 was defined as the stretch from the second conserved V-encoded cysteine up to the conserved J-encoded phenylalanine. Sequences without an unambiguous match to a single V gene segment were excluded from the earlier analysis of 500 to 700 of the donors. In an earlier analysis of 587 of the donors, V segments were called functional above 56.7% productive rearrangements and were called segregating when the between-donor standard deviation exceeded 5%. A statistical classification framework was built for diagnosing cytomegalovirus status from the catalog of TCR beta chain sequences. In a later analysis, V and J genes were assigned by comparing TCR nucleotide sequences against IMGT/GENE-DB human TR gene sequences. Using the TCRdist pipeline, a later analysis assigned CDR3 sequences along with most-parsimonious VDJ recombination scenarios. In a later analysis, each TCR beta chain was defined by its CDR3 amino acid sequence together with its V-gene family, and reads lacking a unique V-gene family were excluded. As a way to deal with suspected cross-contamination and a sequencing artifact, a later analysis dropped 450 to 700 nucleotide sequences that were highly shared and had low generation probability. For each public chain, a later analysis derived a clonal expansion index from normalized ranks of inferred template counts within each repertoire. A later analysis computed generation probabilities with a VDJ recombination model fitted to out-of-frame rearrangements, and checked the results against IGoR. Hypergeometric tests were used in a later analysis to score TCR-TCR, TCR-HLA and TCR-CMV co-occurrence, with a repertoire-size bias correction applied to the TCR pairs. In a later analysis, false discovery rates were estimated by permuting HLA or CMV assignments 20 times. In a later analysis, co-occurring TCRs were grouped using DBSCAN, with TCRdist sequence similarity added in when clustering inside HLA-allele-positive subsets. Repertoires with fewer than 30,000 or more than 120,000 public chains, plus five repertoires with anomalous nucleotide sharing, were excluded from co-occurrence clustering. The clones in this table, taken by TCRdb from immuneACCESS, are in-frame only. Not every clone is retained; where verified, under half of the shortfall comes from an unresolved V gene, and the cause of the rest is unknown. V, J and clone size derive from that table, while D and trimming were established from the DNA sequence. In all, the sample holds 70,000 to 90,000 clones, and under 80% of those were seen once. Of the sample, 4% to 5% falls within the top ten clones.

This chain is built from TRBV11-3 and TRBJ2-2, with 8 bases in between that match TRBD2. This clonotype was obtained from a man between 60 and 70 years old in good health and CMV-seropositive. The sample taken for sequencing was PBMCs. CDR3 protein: CASSFTPGGEPGELFF. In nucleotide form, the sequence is TGTGCCAGCAGCTTTACACCGGGAGGGGAGCCCGGGGAGCTGTTTTTT.